This passage covers 10 T cell receptor beta chains from one sample sequenced in a study of T-cell memory formation after mild COVID-19. One entry per CDR3 protein, called by TCRdb with MiXCR from the 5' RACE reads. The sample has 470,000 or so distinct CDR3 sequences; roughly 23% are singletons. The specimen sequenced was PBMCs or a T cell subset sorted from them (not recorded which). These receptors were taken from an adult woman who had mild COVID-19 (a few samples of this study predate the infection). Cell type and time point are not known.

This chain connects TRBV29-1 to TRBJ2-7; TRBD1 matches 8 bases. The CDR3 contains 12 residues. CDR1 is SQVTM, CDR2 ANQGSEA, per germline. The junction had 4 bases not matched to a gene; V was cut back by 7 bases and J by 2 bases. The CDR3 DNA is TGCAGCGGACGGACAGGGCCCTACGAGCAGTACTTC. Residues: CSGRTGPYEQYF.

This clonotype was detected only once. The rearrangement uses TRBV18 and TRBJ2-2; possible D gene TRBD1, 6 bases. The CDR3 is made up of 13 amino acids. Germline values: CDR1 KGHSH, CDR2 LQKENI. V was pared by 5 bases and J by 9 bases, with 13 bases between. CDR3 nucleotides: TGTGCCAGCTCAACGACAGGAGTCAGGGAGCTGTTTTTT. Its translation: CASSTTGVRELFF.

This chain joins TRBV27 and TRBJ1-2; D possibly corresponds to TRBD1 (5 bases). The CDR3 length is 11 residues. Trimming removed 5 bases at V and 4 bases at J, with 5 bases between. Germline V gene sequence: CDR1 MNHEY, CDR2 SMNVEV (reference sequence). CDR3 in amino acids: CASSGGYGYTF. The CDR3 DNA reads TGTGCCAGCAGTGGGGGCTATGGCTACACCTTC.

This clonotype was counted at least ten times. The chain carries TRBV5-5 and TRBJ2-3; a possible D gene is TRBD1 (6 bases). Germline lookup yields CDR1 SGHKS and CDR2 YYEKEE (reference sequence). V was trimmed by 0 bases and J by 2 bases, leaving 16 bases between them. The CDR3 is made up of 17 amino acids. CDR3 residues: CASSLALGAGNTDTQYF. The CDR3 DNA sequence: TGTGCCAGCAGCTTGGCCTTGGGGGCAGGGAACACAGATACGCAGTATTTT.

This CDR3 is CASSSERGASYEQYF. Here the CDR3 DNA reads TGCGCCAGCAGCTCCGAGCGGGGGGCATCCTACGAGCAGTACTTC. V and J are TRBV5-1 and TRBJ2-7, with 9 bases matching TRBD2. There are 15 residues in the CDR3. CDR1 and CDR2 from the germline V gene are SGHRS and YFSETQ. The trim removed 3 bases at V and 1 base at J, leaving 5 bases unmatched.

This clonotype was counted a few times. V usage is TRBV15 and J usage is TRBJ2-1; D call uncertain. This CDR3 comprises 14 residues. V dropped 0 bases and J dropped 4 bases, with 7 bases sitting between them. CDR1 and CDR2 (germline): LNHNV, YYDKDF (reference sequence). CDR3 nucleotide sequence: TGTGCCACCAGCAGAGATCGAGGTTACAATGAGCAGTTCTTC. This translates into CATSRDRGYNEQFF.

CDR3 DNA: TGTGCCAGCAGTAGGACTAGCGGGAGGGAGGTTCGCGAGCAGTACTTC. Translated: CASSRTSGREVREQYF. The V call is TRBV12-3 or TRBV12-4, the J call TRBJ2-7, with 15 bases lining up with TRBD2. The CDR3 is 16 residues long. Germline trimming cut 5 bases from V and 6 bases from J; bases unmatched to any gene: 8.

This clonotype appeared a few times. The chain recombines TRBV7-9 with TRBJ2-7, with 9 bases that match TRBD1. V lost 5 bases and J lost 5; bases outside the gene matches: 10. Germline V gene data show CDR1 as SEHNR and CDR2 as FQNEAQ (reference sequence). The CDR3 runs to 15 residues. The CDR3 DNA reads TGTGCCAGCAGCGCATGGGGGACAGGGACCAACGAGCAGTACTTC. Protein: CASSAWGTGTNEQYF.

This clonotype was counted a few times. The chain couples TRBV20-1 to TRBJ2-7; 8 bases are shared with TRBD1. Germline V CDR1 and CDR2: DFQATT, SNEGSKA (reference sequence). V shed 1 base and J 1 base; nucleotides not matched to a gene: 6. The CDR3 spans 15 residues. CDR3 amino acids: CSARGGQGNSYEQYF. The DNA of the CDR3 is TGCAGTGCTAGAGGCGGACAGGGAAATTCCTACGAGCAGTACTTC.

This chain uses TRBV7-3 with TRBJ2-1; 7 bases map to TRBD1. The V segment lost 5 bases and the J segment 8 bases; nucleotides outside the gene matches: 15. CDR3 length: 16 amino acids. CDR1 is SGHTA, CDR2 FQGTGA, per germline. CDR3 protein: CASSPTIPGQTHEQFF. CDR3 DNA: TGTGCCAGCAGCCCAACGATCCCGGGACAGACCCATGAGCAGTTCTTC.